The next 3 T cell receptor beta chains were all read from a single sample in a study of technical replicates of blood from several donors. TCRdb keeps only in-frame clones here, not all; method: immunoSEQ multiplex PCR. The data hold 53,000 or so clones, with roughly 95% observed a single time. Material for sequencing was PBMCs. The receptors here all came from a human donor in good health. Some clones in this sample may be carry-over from other donors' samples.

The chain is built from TRBV29-1 and TRBJ1-2; 7 bases are shared with TRBD1. Germline-derived CDR1 and CDR2 are SQVTM and ANQGSEA. This CDR3 contains 15 residues. V was clipped by 4 bases and J by 8 bases; unmatched bases: 16. CDR3 amino acids: CSVGSPTGQVGGYTF. CDR3 bases: TGCAGCGTTGGGAGCCCGACAGGGCAGGTTGGCGGCTACACCTTC.

The CDR3 reads CASSQDSGKNTEAFF. CDR3 DNA: TGCGCCAGCAGCCAGGACTCAGGCAAGAACACTGAAGCTTTCTTT. The rearrangement links TRBV4-3 to TRBJ1-1; no clear D gene. Trimming left V 3 bases short and J 1 base short, with 12 bases between. CDR3 length: 15 amino acids. Germline V gives CDR1 LGHNA, CDR2 YSLEER.

The chain has TRBV9 and TRBJ2-2, with TRBD2 matching over 7 bases. CDR1 and CDR2 from the germline V gene are SGDLS and YYNGEE. The CDR3 totals 16 residues. Germline trimming cut 4 bases from V and 1 base from J; bases unmatched to any gene: 7. The CDR3 spells CASSLRAGVNTGELFF. The CDR3 DNA sequence: TGTGCCAGCAGCCTACGGGCGGGGGTGAACACCGGGGAGCTGTTTTTT.